This TCR beta chain was profiled in a study of STAT5B mutations in CD4+ large granular lymphocyte leukemia. Broader study findings: Without HLA matching, higher CD4+ than CD8+ T-LGLL clonality could reflect small sample size. CD4-sorted patient repertoires seemed more clonal than healthy CD4+ repertoires. Compared with healthy controls (2/35), patient top clones favored TRBV06 (8/27).

The assay was run at survey level. Clones were sequenced by immunoSEQ multiplex PCR, and TCRdb holds only the in-frame ones, with some missing. The sample includes about 25,000 clones, 74% of them seen just once. As concerns this clone: Antigen specificity is unknown.

This CDR3 has 17 amino acids. Germline-derived CDR1 and CDR2 are SGHKS and YYEKEE (reference sequence). V dropped 4 bases and J dropped 0; count of bases not matched to a gene: 6. The sequencing input was CD4+ T cells from blood buffy coats. The rearrangement links TRBV5-5 to TRBJ2-6, with TRBD1 matching 8 bases. The TCR sequence derives from a human donor in good health. CDR3 amino acids: CASSRTGKSSGANVLTF. The DNA for the CDR3 is TGTGCCAGCAGCAGGACAGGGAAAAGCTCTGGGGCCAACGTCCTGACTTTC.